These 30 T cell receptor beta chains were all obtained from the same sample, sequenced in a study of blood T cell repertoires in COVID-19 (dated by TCRdb to the early 2020s). Receptors were amplified or captured by the immunoSEQ multiplex PCR assay. Imported from immuneACCESS, the table was reduced by TCRdb to in-frame sequences with V and J called. These copies leave out some clones; in studies compared against another copy, an unresolved V gene accounts for under half, and the cause of the remainder is not known. For this sample there are fewer than 65,000 clones; 70% to 90% appear just once. The ten biggest clones cover over 1% of the sample. The sample consisted of peripheral blood. These TCRs come from a man in his 60s with acute or convalescent COVID-19.

The rearrangement uses TRBV6-4 and TRBJ2-1; weak D call: TRBD1 (6 bases). The germline V gene encodes CDR1 MRHNA and CDR2 SNTAGT. V lost 3 bases and J lost 10, with 13 bases in between. CDR3 length equals 13 residues. The DNA of the CDR3 is TGTGCCAGCAGTGAACAGGGCAAAGGGGAGCAGTTCTTC. It specifies CASSEQGKGEQFF.

In this sample, this clone turned up once. This sequence joins TRBV28 and TRBJ1-2; 9 nucleotides align to TRBD1. CDR1 and CDR2 (germline): MDHEN, SYDVKM. Trimming cost V 2 bases and J 8 bases; bases outside gene matches: 15. This CDR3 has 17 amino acids. CDR3 nucleotides: TGTGCCAGCAGTTTAGGGGGACAACCGGGACAGGGTGGCGGCTACACCTTC. Translating it yields CASSLGGQPGQGGGYTF.

This sequence joins TRBV24-1 and TRBJ1-5; possibly TRBD1 for D (5 bases). V was shortened by 4 bases and J by 7 bases, with 13 bases between the two germline ends. The CDR3 is 14 amino acids. Germline CDR1 KGHDR, CDR2 SFDVKD. CDR3 sequence (DNA): TGTGCCACCAGTGAAGACAGAATCTGGCAGCCCCAGCATTTT. Translation gives CATSEDRIWQPQHF.

The J gene is TRBJ2-5, the V gene TRBV24-1; 7 bases fit TRBD1. The V gene's germline CDR1 is KGHDR and CDR2 SFDVKD. The trim removed 4 bases at V and 5 bases at J, leaving 9 bases unmatched. The CDR3 extends over 15 amino acids. This CDR3 reads CATSEISTGLETQYF. As DNA, the CDR3 is TGTGCCACCAGTGAGATTTCGACAGGGCTCGAGACCCAGTACTTC.

About this clone: One end of the junction fails to match germline, which may point to a read error. V is TRBV7-7 and J is TRBJ2-5, with 8 bases lining up with TRBD2. Germline-derived CDR1 and CDR2 are SSHAT and FNYEAQ (reference sequence). The CDR3 covers 13 residues. This CDR3 reads CASSFGGAETQYF. The CDR3 bases are TGTGCTAGCAGCTTCGGGGGGGCGGAGACCCAGTACTTC.

The rearrangement links TRBV6-5 to TRBJ2-3, with D unresolved. V gave up 6 bases and J gave up 6 bases, with 16 bases separating them. There are 14 residues in the CDR3. Germline CDR1 MNHEY, CDR2 SVGAGI. CDR3 DNA: TGTGCCAGCAGCCCCGCCCCCTTCAGGGATACGCAGTATTTT. This translates into CASSPAPFRDTQYF.

V usage is TRBV7-9 and J usage is TRBJ1-1; D may be TRBD1 (5 bases). This CDR3 spans 15 amino acids. Trimming shortened V by 0 bases and J by 4 bases, and 12 bases separated the two germline ends. The germline gives CDR1 SEHNR, CDR2 FQNEAQ (reference sequence). Written as DNA, the CDR3 is TGTGCCAGCAGCTTAGCGCTTGGGGGGAGCACTGAAGCTTTCTTT. It translates to CASSLALGGSTEAFF.

The rearrangement joins TRBV28 to TRBJ1-5; TRBD1 matches at 7 bases. Per the germline V gene, CDR1 is MDHEN and CDR2 is SYDVKM. This CDR3 is built from 13 residues. V was clipped by 8 bases and J by 4 bases; unmatched bases: 5. Written as DNA, the CDR3 is TGTGCCAGCGGACAGGTCGATAATCAGCCCCAGCATTTT. Its protein product is CASGQVDNQPQHF.

In DNA, the CDR3 is TGCGCCAGCAGCTTGGCCAAGGGGGGGTCCGATGAAAAACTGTTTTTT. Translation gives CASSLAKGGSDEKLFF. The chain has TRBV5-1 and TRBJ1-4; D is perhaps TRBD1 (6 bases). Germline V CDR1 and CDR2: SGHRS, YFSETQ. The CDR3 runs to 16 residues. Trimming stripped 0 bases from V and 6 bases from J, with 15 bases between. Based on the CDR3 plus reference TRBV5-1 and TRBJ1-4, the full variable domain is KAGVTQTPRYLIKTRGQQVTLSCSPISGHRSVSWYQQTPGQGLQFLFEYFSETQRNKGNFPGRFSGRQFSNSRSEMNVSTLELGDSALYLCASSLAKGGSDEKLFFGSGTQLSVL.

The chain links TRBV4-3 to TRBJ1-1; maybe TRBD1 (6 bases). CDR3 length equals 15 residues. Germline CDR1 and CDR2: LGHNA and YSLEER. V dropped 1 base and J dropped 1 base, with 10 bases sitting between them. The CDR3 protein is CASSQVRGWNTEAFF. In DNA form, the CDR3 reads TGCGCCAGCAGCCAAGTGAGGGGGTGGAACACTGAAGCTTTCTTT.

The J gene is TRBJ1-5, the V gene TRBV11-2; the D gene is possibly TRBD1 (6 bases). This CDR3 has 14 residues. Looked up from germline, CDR1 is SGHAT and CDR2 is FQNNGV. Trimming stripped 5 bases from V and 3 bases from J, with 11 bases between. The CDR3 DNA sequence: TGTGCCAGCAGCCGTACAGGGTTCAATCAGCCCCAGCATTTT. Its translation: CASSRTGFNQPQHF.

The gene calls are TRBV5-8 and TRBJ2-7, with a weak D call TRBD2 (5 bases). CDR1 is SGHTS and CDR2 is YDEGEE in the germline V gene. This CDR3 is 13 amino acids long. V was trimmed by 3 bases and J by 7 bases, leaving 14 bases between them. The CDR3 nucleotides are TGTGCCAGCAGCTCCACTACCCCGGGGGAGCAGTACTTC. As protein: CASSSTTPGEQYF. Full variable domain (missing parts from reference TRBV5-8 and TRBJ2-7): EAGVTQSPTHLIKTRGQQATLRCSPISGHTSVYWYQQALGLGLQFLLWYDEGEERNRGNFPPRFSGRQFPNYSSELNVNALELEDSALYLCASSSTTPGEQYFGPGTRLTVT.

CDR3 protein: CASSIRGGDYEQYF. Here the CDR3 DNA reads TGTGCCAGTAGTATAAGGGGAGGGGACTACGAGCAGTACTTC. This chain links TRBV19 with TRBJ2-7, with TRBD2 matching 7 bases. The CDR3 length is 14 residues. After removal of 2 bases from V and 3 bases from J, the junction contained 4 bases not matched to a gene. Germline V CDR1 and CDR2: LNHDA, SQIVND (reference sequence).

This clone was seen a single time. This chain links TRBV6-5 with TRBJ2-1, with a weak D call TRBD2 (5 bases). CDR3 length: 14 amino acids. Germline CDR1 MNHEY, CDR2 SVGAGI. Trimming stripped 3 bases from V and 6 bases from J, with 12 bases between. CDR3 sequence reads: CASSYLARFNEQFF. The CDR3 coding sequence is TGTGCCAGCAGTTATCTAGCTCGTTTCAATGAGCAGTTCTTC.

The V call is TRBV24-1, the J call TRBJ2-3; 8 nucleotides match TRBD2. Germline CDR1 is KGHDR and CDR2 is SFDVKD. V shed 3 bases and J 8 bases; nucleotides not matched to a gene: 6. The CDR3 contains 14 residues. The CDR3 bases are TGTGCCACCAGTGATCCGGGACTAGGAGGTACGCAGTATTTT. Amino acids: CATSDPGLGGTQYF.

The chain's CDR3 is CASSDGRAIYNEQFF. In nucleotides, the CDR3 is TGTGCCAGCAGTGATGGGCGGGCGATTTACAATGAGCAGTTCTTC. This chain joins TRBV25-1 and TRBJ2-1; possible D gene TRBD2, 5 bases. The CDR3 runs 15 residues. With 3 bases removed from V and 4 bases from J, the gap between germline ends came to 13 bases. Germline values: CDR1 MGHDK, CDR2 SYGVNS.

This chain links TRBV5-1 with TRBJ2-5, with 8 positions matching TRBD1. The CDR3 is 18 amino acids. Trimming at V came to 1 base and at J to 2 bases, leaving 13 bases not matched to a gene. From germline, CDR1 is SGHRS and CDR2 YFSETQ. This CDR3 reads CASSLRTLSGTGQETQYF. The CDR3 DNA reads TGCGCCAGCAGCTTGCGCACACTCTCCGGGACAGGTCAAGAGACCCAGTACTTC.

V gene TRBV5-1 combines with J gene TRBJ2-5; a possible D gene is TRBD1 (5 bases). Trimming took off 0 bases at V and 1 base at J, with 7 bases between the two ends. CDR3 size: 14 residues. The germline V gene encodes CDR1 SGHRS and CDR2 YFSETQ. The CDR3 spells CASSLGQGQETQYF. Written as DNA, the CDR3 is TGCGCCAGCAGCTTGGGGCAGGGCCAAGAGACCCAGTACTTC.

V is TRBV18 and J is TRBJ2-1, with 10 positions matching TRBD1. CDR3 size: 13 residues. Germline-derived CDR1 and CDR2 are KGHSH and LQKENI. The trim removed 4 bases at V and 9 bases at J, leaving 3 bases unmatched. This CDR3 reads CASSQTGGIEQFF. As DNA, the CDR3 is TGTGCCAGCTCACAGACAGGGGGCATTGAGCAGTTCTTC.

The chain links TRBV3-1 (or the pseudogene TRBV3-2) to TRBJ2-6, with 7 nucleotides matching TRBD2. The CDR3 has 20 amino acids. V gave up 5 bases and J gave up 0 bases; unmatched junction bases: 16. Germline-derived CDR1 and CDR2 are LGHDT and YNNKEL (reference sequence). The CDR3 DNA follows: TGTGCCAGCAGCGCGATGGGGCTAGCGGAACACTTCTCTGGGGCCAACGTCCTGACTTTC. This codes for CASSAMGLAEHFSGANVLTF.

This chain joins TRBV4-2 and TRBJ2-1; 9 bases map to TRBD2. Germline lookup yields CDR1 LGHNA and CDR2 YNFKEQ. This CDR3 has 16 residues. Trimming cost V 1 base and J 7 bases; bases outside gene matches: 8. CDR3 protein: CASSQGAGGPLNEQFF. The CDR3 bases are TGTGCCAGCAGCCAAGGCGCGGGGGGGCCTCTAAATGAGCAGTTCTTC.

The gene calls are TRBV6-7 and TRBJ2-5; 16 bases are shared with TRBD2. TRBV6-7 is flagged as an ORF with uncertain function. The CDR3 extends over 20 amino acids. With V trimmed by 2 bases and J by 5 bases, 14 bases remained unmatched. This CDR3 reads CASSYPKPGLAGGRYETQYF. Here the CDR3 DNA reads TGTGCCAGCAGTTACCCGAAACCGGGACTAGCGGGAGGGCGGTACGAGACCCAGTACTTC.

The chain combines TRBV5-5 with TRBJ2-1; the match to TRBD2 covers 9 bases. Germline V gene sequence: CDR1 SGHKS, CDR2 YYEKEE (reference sequence). This CDR3 region has 15 residues. Trimming at V came to 4 bases and at J to 7 bases, leaving 9 bases not matched to a gene. CDR3 DNA: TGTGCCAGCAGCGTGAGCGGGAGGTTTTTTAATGAGCAGTTCTTC. Encoded protein: CASSVSGRFFNEQFF.

J is TRBJ1-2 and V is TRBV28; TRBD1 agrees at 8 bases. Unmatched junction bases numbered 7, after V lost 4 bases and J lost 3 bases. The CDR3 totals 15 residues. Germline V gene sequence: CDR1 MDHEN, CDR2 SYDVKM. The CDR3 loop reads CASSYQGAGDYGYTF. In DNA form, the CDR3 reads TGTGCCAGCAGTTACCAGGGGGCAGGCGACTATGGCTACACCTTC.

The chain recombines TRBV4-2 with TRBJ1-5, with TRBD1 identical over 7 bases. V lost 3 bases, J lost 2 bases, and 4 bases stayed unmatched. From germline, CDR1 is LGHNA and CDR2 YNFKEQ. There are 15 residues in the CDR3. The CDR3 region is CASSHTGQGNQPQHF. CDR3 nucleotide sequence: TGTGCCAGCAGCCATACCGGACAGGGCAATCAGCCCCAGCATTTT.

This chain uses TRBV7-2 with TRBJ1-2; no firm D call. The CDR3 contains 14 residues. Trimming pared 0 bases from V and 7 bases from J, leaving 12 bases between. CDR1 and CDR2 (germline): SGHTA, FQGNSA. CDR3 loop: CASSLAFGEGGYTF. Written as DNA, the CDR3 is TGTGCCAGCAGCTTAGCGTTCGGGGAGGGTGGCTACACCTTC.

V gene TRBV10-3 combines with J gene TRBJ1-1; 9 bases are a match to TRBD1. Per the germline V gene, CDR1 is ENHRY and CDR2 is SYGVKD. The V gene end was trimmed by 4 bases and the J gene end by 5 bases; junction bases not matched to a gene: 8. The CDR3 has 15 residues. CDR3 region: CAISGPGQGRTEAFF. The DNA for the CDR3 is TGTGCCATCAGTGGTCCGGGACAGGGTCGGACTGAAGCTTTCTTT.

The rearrangement uses TRBV4-2 and TRBJ2-7; TRBD1 aligns across 8 bases. The germline V gene has CDR1 LGHNA and CDR2 YNFKEQ. The length of the CDR3 is 15 residues. The trim removed 1 base at V and 5 bases at J, leaving 7 bases unmatched. CDR3: CASSQARTGIDEQYF. CDR3 DNA: TGTGCCAGCAGCCAAGCCCGGACAGGGATTGACGAGCAGTACTTC.

The gene calls are TRBV23-1 and TRBJ1-4, with 10 positions matching TRBD1. TRBV23-1 is designated an ORF whose function remains uncertain. CDR3 size: 20 residues. The trim removed 0 bases at V and 0 bases at J, leaving 10 bases unmatched. The CDR3, as DNA: TGCGCCAGCAGTCAATCCTCTGCGGGACAGGGGTCTGCAACTAATGAAAAACTGTTTTTT. This gives the protein CASSQSSAGQGSATNEKLFF.

This clone came up a few times. The J gene is TRBJ1-2, the V gene TRBV6-2 or TRBV6-3; D is unclear. Trimming pared 3 bases from V and 8 bases from J, leaving 13 bases between. Germline values: CDR1 MNHEY, CDR2 SVGEGT. CDR3 length: 13 residues. In nucleotides, the CDR3 is TGTGCCAGCAGTTATGCAGGAATGGGCGGCTACACCTTC. Amino acids: CASSYAGMGGYTF.